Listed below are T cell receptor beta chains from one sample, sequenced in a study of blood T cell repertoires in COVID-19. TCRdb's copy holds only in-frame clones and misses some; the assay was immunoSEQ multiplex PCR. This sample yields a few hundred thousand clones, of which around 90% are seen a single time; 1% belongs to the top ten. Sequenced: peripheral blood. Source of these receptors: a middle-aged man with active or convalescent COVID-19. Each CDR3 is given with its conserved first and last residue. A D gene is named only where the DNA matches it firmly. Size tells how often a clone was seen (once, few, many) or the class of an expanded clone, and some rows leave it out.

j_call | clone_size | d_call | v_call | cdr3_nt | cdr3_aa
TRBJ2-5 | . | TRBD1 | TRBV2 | TGTGCCAGCTCGACAGGGGCTAGCCTCCGACCGACCCAGTACTTC | CASSTGASLRPTQYF
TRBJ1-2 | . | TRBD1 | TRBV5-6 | TGTGCCAGCAGCAAAGACAGGGATGGTGGCTACACCTTC | CASSKDRDGGYTF
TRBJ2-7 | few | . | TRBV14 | TGTGCCAGCAGCCACTCAAGGGATTCCAGGGGCTTGGGAGAGCAGTACTTC | CASSHSRDSRGLGEQYF
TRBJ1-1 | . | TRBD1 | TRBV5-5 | TGTGCCAGCAGCTTACGACAGGGGGCTGTGTCTGAAGCTTTCTTT | CASSLRQGAVSEAFF
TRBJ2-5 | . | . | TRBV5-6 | TGTGCCAGCAGCTTGATATCGGGGGAAGAGACCCAGTACTTC | CASSLISGEETQYF
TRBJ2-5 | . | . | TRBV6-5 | TGTGCCAGCAGCCGGGGACTCGATCAAGAGACCCAGTACTTC | CASSRGLDQETQYF
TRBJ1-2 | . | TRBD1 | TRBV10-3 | TGTGCCATCAGTGGTGGGACAGAGTTTAATACGGGCTATGGCTACACCTTC | CAISGGTEFNTGYGYTF
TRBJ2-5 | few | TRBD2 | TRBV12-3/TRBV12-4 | TGTGCCAGCAGTTACAGCGGGGACGAGACCCAGTACTTC | CASSYSGDETQYF
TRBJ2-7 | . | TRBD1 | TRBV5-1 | TGCGCCAGCAGCTCTGGGACAGGGGGCAACGAGCAGTACTTC | CASSSGTGGNEQYF
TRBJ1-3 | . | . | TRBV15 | TGTGCCACCAGCAGAGATGGCGGGGCTGGAAACACCATATATTTT | CATSRDGGAGNTIYF
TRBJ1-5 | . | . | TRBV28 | TGTGCCAGCAGTTCCTTCGGTGGGGCCCTCGGAAGCAATCAGCCCCAGCATTTT | CASSSFGGALGSNQPQHF
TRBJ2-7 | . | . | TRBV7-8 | TGTGCCAGCAGCCTAAACTACGAGCAGTACTTC | CASSLNYEQYF
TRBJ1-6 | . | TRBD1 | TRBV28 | TGTGCCAGCAGCCAGGGGGACTTGTCTCCCTATAATTCACCCCTCCACTTT | CASSQGDLSPYNSPLHF
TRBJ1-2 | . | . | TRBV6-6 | TGTGCCAGCAGTTCTATGGACTATGACGACTATGGCTACACCTTC | CASSSMDYDDYGYTF
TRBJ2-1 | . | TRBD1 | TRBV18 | TGTGCCAGCTCACCAGACAGGGTAGAATACAATGAGCAGTTCTTC | CASSPDRVEYNEQFF
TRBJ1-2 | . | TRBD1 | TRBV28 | TGTGCCAGCAGCCCACCGGGACAGGGCCATGGCTACACCTTC | CASSPPGQGHGYTF
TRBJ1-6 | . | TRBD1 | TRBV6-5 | TGTGCCAGCAGTCCCACCGGGACAGGGAATTCACCCCTCCACTTT | CASSPTGTGNSPLHF
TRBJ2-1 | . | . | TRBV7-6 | TGTGCCAGCAGCTTAGTTAGTCGGGGGGCCCCTGGGGATGAGCAGTTCTTC | CASSLVSRGAPGDEQFF
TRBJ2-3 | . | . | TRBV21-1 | TGTGCCAGCAGCAAACAACCTCGGGACAGGGGCACAGATACGCAGTATTTT | CASSKQPRDRGTDTQYF
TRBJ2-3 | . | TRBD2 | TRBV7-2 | TGTGCCAGCAGCCGGACTAGCGGGGGGGTCACAGATACGCAGTATTTT | CASSRTSGGVTDTQYF
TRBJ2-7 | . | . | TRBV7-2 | TGTGCCAGCAGCTTTACCGGGAACTACGAGCAGTACTTC | CASSFTGNYEQYF
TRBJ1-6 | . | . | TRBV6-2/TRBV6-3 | TGTGCCAGCAGTTTTCGACAGCCCTATAATTCACCCCTCCACTTT | CASSFRQPYNSPLHF
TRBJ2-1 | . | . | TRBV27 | TGTGCCAGCAGTTCCGTGGGAGGCGCCGGGGGATACAATGAGCAGTTCTTC | CASSSVGGAGGYNEQFF
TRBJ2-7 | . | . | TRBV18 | TGTGCCAGCTCACAGACAGCTAACTACGAGCAGTACTTC | CASSQTANYEQYF
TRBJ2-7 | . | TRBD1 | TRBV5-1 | TGCGCCAGCAGCTTGGGGTCGACAGGGGATTACGAGCAGTACTTC | CASSLGSTGDYEQYF
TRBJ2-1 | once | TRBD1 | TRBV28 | TGTGCCATAACAAGACAGGGGCTCTACAATGAGCAGTTCTTC | CAITRQGLYNEQFF
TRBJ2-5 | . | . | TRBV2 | TGTGCCAGCAGTGGAGAATGGACAGAACTCCAAGAGACCCAGTACTTC | CASSGEWTELQETQYF
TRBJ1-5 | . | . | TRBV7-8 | TGTGCCAGCAGCTTATCACAGGTTAATGGGCCCCAGCATTTT | CASSLSQVNGPQHF
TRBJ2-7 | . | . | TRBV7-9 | TGTGCCAGCAGCTTAGCGGCTACTAGTTCCGAGCAGTACTTC | CASSLAATSSEQYF
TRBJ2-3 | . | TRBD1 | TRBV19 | TGTGCCAGTAGCATGGGACAGGGAACAGATACGCAGTATTTT | CASSMGQGTDTQYF
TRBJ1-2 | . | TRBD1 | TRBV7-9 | TGTGCCAGCAGCTTAGGCGGGACAGGGTATGGCTACACCTTC | CASSLGGTGYGYTF
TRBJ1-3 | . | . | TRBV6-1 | TGTGCCAGCAGTTATGCCATCCGGGACACCATATATTTT | CASSYAIRDTIYF